This entry lists 7 T cell receptor beta chains sequenced from one sample in a study of spatial heterogeneity in lung cancer. MiXCR, run by TCRdb on the 5' RACE reads, gives a single entry per CDR3 protein. The sample records around 2,500 distinct CDR3 sequences, more than 1.5% being singletons. Time point in this sample: sample taken at primary tumor resection. This specimen was normal lung tissue next to the tumor, taken at surgery. Every receptor here comes from a male donor with early-stage non-small cell lung cancer.

This clonotype was observed many times. The rearrangement uses TRBV28 and TRBJ2-2; 11 bases fit TRBD2. V was pared by 4 bases and J by 1 base, with 8 bases of the junction left unmatched. The germline V gene has CDR1 MDHEN and CDR2 SYDVKM. The CDR3 is 18 amino acids. CDR3 loop: CASSSSLAGGGNTGELFF. The CDR3 DNA is TGTGCCAGCAGTTCATCTCTAGCGGGGGGTGGGAACACCGGGGAGCTGTTTTTT.

This clonotype was observed at least ten times. CDR3 sequence: CASSPGLAGAQETQYF. The CDR3 region has the DNA TGCGCCAGCAGCCCCGGACTAGCGGGGGCCCAAGAGACCCAGTACTTC. This chain connects TRBV5-1 to TRBJ2-5; 13 positions agree with TRBD2. The CDR3 has 16 residues. Germline-derived CDR1 and CDR2 are SGHRS and YFSETQ. The J segment lost 1 base and the V segment lost 4 bases, leaving 4 bases of the junction unmatched.

This clonotype rates as medium-sized (0.01 to 0.1%). The genes are TRBV28 and TRBJ1-5; TRBD1 aligns across 8 bases. Germline V gives CDR1 MDHEN, CDR2 SYDVKM. This CDR3 is built from 14 residues. V shed 7 bases, J shed 4 bases, and the junction held 6 bases outside the gene matches. In DNA, the CDR3 is TGTGCCAGCAAGACAGGGGATTTGAATCAGCCCCAGCATTTT. Residues: CASKTGDLNQPQHF. Supplemented by reference TRBV28 and TRBJ1-5, the full variable domain reads DVKVTQSSRYLVKRTGEKVFLECVQDMDHENMFWYRQDPGLGLRLIYFSYDVKMKEKGDIPEGYSVSREKKERFSLILESASTNQTSMYLCASKTGDLNQPQHFGDGTRLSIL.

In this sample, this clonotype is medium-sized. The chain recombines TRBV6-2 or TRBV6-3 with TRBJ2-7; D perhaps matches TRBD1 (7 bases). Germline V gives CDR1 MNHEY, CDR2 SVGEGT. The CDR3 covers 14 residues. V gave up 5 bases and J gave up 3 bases, with 14 bases separating them. CDR3: CASSPQGGVYEQYF. The CDR3 nucleotides are TGTGCCAGCAGTCCCCAGGGGGGAGTCTACGAGCAGTACTTC.

This clonotype was detected many times. The rearrangement links TRBV13 to TRBJ2-7; TRBD2 aligns across 13 bases. Germline V CDR1 and CDR2: PRHDT, FYEKMQ (reference sequence). Trimming removed 5 bases from V and 4 bases from J; junction bases left unmatched: 5. CDR3 length: 15 residues. This CDR3 is CASSPGTSGKYEQYF. In nucleotides, the CDR3 is TGTGCCAGCAGCCCCGGGACTAGCGGGAAATACGAGCAGTACTTC.

This clonotype is deemed large. The J gene is TRBJ2-1, the V gene TRBV13; TRBD1 matches at 10 bases. This CDR3 contains 14 residues. Losses at the gene ends were 6 bases for V and 9 bases for J; bases not matched to a gene: 8. Per the germline V gene, CDR1 is PRHDT and CDR2 is FYEKMQ (reference sequence). The DNA for the CDR3 is TGTGCCAGCAGTATAGGACAGGGGGTAGGTGAGCAGTTCTTC. Protein product: CASSIGQGVGEQFF.

This clonotype qualifies as medium-sized. The chain recombines TRBV11-3 with TRBJ2-2; D is undetermined. V was cut by 4 bases and J by 3 bases, with 9 bases left in between. The CDR3 spans 14 residues. CDR1 and CDR2 from the germline V gene are SGHNT and YENEEA. The CDR3, as DNA: TGTGCCAGCAGCTCAAACAGACACACCGGGGAGCTGTTTTTT. Protein sequence: CASSSNRHTGELFF.